The 30 T cell receptor beta chains in this list originate from one sample, sequenced in a study of blood T cell repertoires in COVID-19. Here immunoSEQ multiplex PCR was the method, and the copy in TCRdb shows in-frame clones only, minus some. The data contain a few hundred thousand clones, around 90% of them singletons. The sample was peripheral blood. These receptor sequences come from a man aged 18-30 years with COVID-19, enrolled during active disease.

The V and J genes are TRBV19 and TRBJ1-4; 10 positions agree with TRBD1. Looked up from germline, CDR1 is LNHDA and CDR2 is SQIVND (reference sequence). This CDR3 is 18 amino acids long. The J segment lost 3 bases and the V segment lost 4 bases, leaving 11 bases of the junction unmatched. Here the CDR3 reads CASSKTGTGVLSNEKLFF. The DNA of the CDR3 is TGTGCCAGTAGTAAAACCGGGACAGGGGTGCTCTCTAATGAAAAACTGTTTTTT.

The chain links TRBV2 to TRBJ2-1; D perhaps matches TRBD2 (5 bases). The CDR3 sequence is 15 residues long. Germline V lookup: CDR1 SNHLY, CDR2 FYNNEI. V was trimmed by 5 bases and J by 5 bases, leaving 16 bases between them. The CDR3 DNA reads as TGTGCCAGCAGTCCGAGGGCCTGGGGTAACAATGAGCAGTTCTTC. Protein sequence: CASSPRAWGNNEQFF. The full variable domain, its missing parts supplied by reference TRBV2 and TRBJ2-1, is EPEVTQTPSHQVTQMGQEVILRCVPISNHLYFYWYRQILGQKVEFLVSFYNNEISEKSEIFDDQFSVERPDGSNFTLKIRSTKLEDSAMYFCASSPRAWGNNEQFFGPGTRLTVL.

J is TRBJ2-5 and V is TRBV9; TRBD2 matches at 9 bases. Trimming removed 1 base from V and 4 bases from J; junction bases left unmatched: 5. Germline CDR1 is SGDLS and CDR2 is YYNGEE. CDR3 length: 15 amino acids. For the CDR3, the DNA is TGTGCCAGCAGCGTATCCGGGACTAGCAGAGAGACCCAGTACTTC. The encoded protein is CASSVSGTSRETQYF.

The chain joins TRBV5-1 to TRBJ2-3; TRBD1 aligns across 8 bases. This CDR3 comprises 16 residues. V dropped 0 bases and J dropped 5; count of bases not matched to a gene: 8. Looked up from germline, CDR1 is SGHRS and CDR2 is YFSETQ. CDR3 sequence: CASSLGVQGDGDTQYF. DNA for the CDR3: TGCGCCAGCAGCTTGGGGGTACAGGGGGATGGAGATACGCAGTATTTT.

V gene TRBV24-1 combines with J gene TRBJ2-1, with 9 bases matching TRBD1. The germline CDR1 and CDR2 sequences are KGHDR and SFDVKD. The CDR3 runs to 15 residues. Trimming cost V 4 bases and J 8 bases; bases outside gene matches: 8. As DNA, the CDR3 is TGTGCCACCAGTGACGTACAGGGGGCGTCCGATGAGCAGTTCTTC. This gives the protein CATSDVQGASDEQFF.

The genes are TRBV4-2 and TRBJ1-1; tentatively, D is TRBD1 (6 bases). The germline V gene encodes CDR1 LGHNA and CDR2 YNFKEQ. Trimming removed 0 bases from V and 3 bases from J, with 20 bases in between. CDR3 length: 18 residues. CDR3 sequence: CASSQDLAGGRRDTEAFF. CDR3 coding DNA: TGTGCCAGCAGCCAAGATCTTGCGGGGGGCCGTCGCGACACTGAAGCTTTCTTT.

This sequence joins TRBV12-3 or TRBV12-4 and TRBJ1-2; D remains ambiguous. V was pared by 5 bases and J by 3 bases, with 10 bases between. The CDR3 consists of 13 residues. CDR3 nucleotides: TGTGCCAGCAGTGCCCTCGAGGACTATGGCTACACCTTC. Protein sequence: CASSALEDYGYTF.

This chain links TRBV6-5 with TRBJ1-5; 7 bases fit TRBD1. Germline V gene sequence: CDR1 MNHEY, CDR2 SVGAGI. CDR3 length: 14 residues. V shed 6 bases and J 1 base; nucleotides not matched to a gene: 3. CDR3: CASSPTGSNQPQHF. The CDR3 nucleotides read TGTGCCAGCAGCCCGACAGGGAGCAATCAGCCCCAGCATTTT.

V gene TRBV5-4 combines with J gene TRBJ2-7, with D unclear. CDR1 and CDR2 (germline): SGHNT, YYREEE (reference sequence). The CDR3 runs 12 residues. The germline V and J ends were trimmed by 3 bases and 2 bases, with 6 bases remaining between them. CDR3 nucleotide sequence: TGTGCCAGCAGCTACAACACCTACGAGCAGTACTTC. Protein product: CASSYNTYEQYF.

The J gene is TRBJ2-2, the V gene TRBV2; no reliable D call. The germline V and J ends were trimmed by 7 bases and 2 bases, with 11 bases remaining between them. The CDR3 runs to 14 residues. Germline V CDR1 and CDR2: SNHLY, FYNNEI. The CDR3 nucleotides read TGTGCCAGCAAAAGTTCAGGCAACACCGGGGAGCTGTTTTTT. Translation: CASKSSGNTGELFF.

V gene TRBV2 combines with J gene TRBJ1-5, with D maybe TRBD1 (5 bases). Germline loops: CDR1 SNHLY, CDR2 FYNNEI. V was trimmed by 4 bases and J by 1 base, leaving 11 bases between them. The CDR3 is 15 amino acids. CDR3 DNA sequence: TGTGCCAGCAGTGGCGGCAGGGTCAGCAATCAGCCCCAGCATTTT. This translates into CASSGGRVSNQPQHF.

The chain has TRBV5-5 and TRBJ1-2; TRBD1 matches 7 bases. The V gene end was trimmed by 0 bases and the J gene end by 2 bases; junction bases not matched to a gene: 4. This CDR3 is 15 amino acids long. From germline, CDR1 is SGHKS and CDR2 YYEKEE (reference sequence). CDR3 region: CASSLEGAGNYGYTF. Written as DNA, the CDR3 is TGTGCCAGCAGCTTGGAGGGGGCTGGGAACTATGGCTACACCTTC.

The chain combines TRBV7-8 with TRBJ1-5, with unresolved D. V was cut by 2 bases and J by 0 bases, with 11 bases left in between. Germline V gives CDR1 SGHVS, CDR2 FQNEAQ. The CDR3 covers 16 residues. CDR3 bases: TGTGCCAGCAGCTTACAATCATTAGATAGCAATCAGCCCCAGCATTTT. Translating it yields CASSLQSLDSNQPQHF.

There are a few counts of this clone. J is TRBJ1-6 and V is TRBV2; TRBD1 agrees at 7 bases. There are 17 residues in the CDR3. J gave up 3 bases and V 6 bases, and 11 bases lay outside the gene matches. Germline V gene sequence: CDR1 SNHLY, CDR2 FYNNEI. CDR3 DNA: TGTGCCAGCAGCGCTCGACAGGGAAGGGTCTATAATTCACCCCTCCACTTT. It is translated as CASSARQGRVYNSPLHF.

The V call is TRBV9, the J call TRBJ2-7; 7 bases are a match to TRBD1. The germline gives CDR1 SGDLS, CDR2 YYNGEE. The V gene end was trimmed by 0 bases and the J gene end by 5 bases; junction bases not matched to a gene: 5. CDR3 length equals 14 residues. The CDR3 DNA reads as TGTGCCAGCAGCGTAGAGGGGGCGCTAGACGAGCAGTACTTC. Translation gives CASSVEGALDEQYF.

V gene TRBV5-1 combines with J gene TRBJ2-7, with 7 bases aligning to TRBD1. Trimming removed 4 bases from V and 2 bases from J; junction bases left unmatched: 9. This CDR3 contains 15 residues. CDR1 SGHRS and CDR2 YFSETQ come from the germline V gene. CDR3 in amino acids: CASSPDGTAPYEQYF. The CDR3 DNA sequence: TGCGCCAGCAGCCCCGACGGGACAGCCCCCTACGAGCAGTACTTC.

The rearrangement joins TRBV7-8 to TRBJ1-5; 8 nucleotides line up with TRBD1. The trim removed 5 bases at V and 0 bases at J, leaving 3 bases unmatched. This CDR3 is 15 amino acids long. Germline V lookup: CDR1 SGHVS, CDR2 FQNEAQ. For the CDR3, the DNA is TGTGCCAGCAGCCAGGGGGCTTATAGCAATCAGCCCCAGCATTTT. This sequence encodes CASSQGAYSNQPQHF. The complete variable domain, with remaining parts taken from reference TRBV7-8 and TRBJ1-5, reads GAGVSQSPRYKVAKRGQDVALRCDPISGHVSLFWYQQALGQGPEFLTYFQNEAQLDKSGLPSDRFFAERPEGSVSTLKIQRTQQEDSAVYLCASSQGAYSNQPQHFGDGTRLSIL.

This chain uses TRBV9 with TRBJ2-1, with 10 positions matching TRBD1. V lost 3 bases and J lost 9; bases outside the gene matches: 6. The germline CDR1 and CDR2 sequences are SGDLS and YYNGEE. The CDR3 extends over 14 amino acids. The CDR3 protein is CASSARQGAREQFF. CDR3 sequence (DNA): TGTGCCAGCAGCGCCCGACAGGGGGCACGTGAGCAGTTCTTC.

The gene calls are TRBV7-9 and TRBJ1-3, with D tentatively TRBD1 (5 bases). The CDR3 is 14 amino acids. V lost 5 bases and J lost 11, with 19 bases in between. Per the germline V gene, CDR1 is SEHNR and CDR2 is FQNEAQ (reference sequence). The CDR3 spells CASSGAGPGVAIYF. The CDR3 coding sequence is TGTGCCAGCAGCGGCGCGGGGCCCGGGGTCGCCATATATTTT.

This chain joins TRBV2 and TRBJ2-7, with 8 bases fitting TRBD1. The germline CDR1 and CDR2 sequences are SNHLY and FYNNEI. The CDR3 has 18 amino acids. Trimming removed 4 bases from V and 0 bases from J; junction bases left unmatched: 14. Here the CDR3 DNA reads TGTGCCAGCAGTGGGGGCCCCGGGACAGGCGTAAGCTCCTACGAGCAGTACTTC. It is translated as CASSGGPGTGVSSYEQYF.

In DNA form, the CDR3 reads TGTGCCAGCCGGGGGGACCCAAAATACGAGCAGTACTTC. This sequence encodes CASRGDPKYEQYF. This sequence joins TRBV12-3 or TRBV12-4 and TRBJ2-7; 7 nucleotides align to TRBD2. The CDR3 totals 13 residues. V dropped 8 bases and J dropped 4; count of bases not matched to a gene: 8.

CDR3 protein: CAWKAGGGNTIYF. In DNA form, the CDR3 reads TGTGCCTGGAAGGCAGGGGGAGGAAACACCATATATTTT. The chain joins TRBV30 to TRBJ1-3, with 7 bases aligning to TRBD1. CDR1 and CDR2 (germline): GTSNPN, SVGIG (reference sequence). This CDR3 has 13 amino acids. V lost 4 bases, J lost 4 bases, and 4 bases stayed unmatched.

CDR3 loop: CASRLRPGQETQYF. The CDR3, as DNA: TGCGCCAGCCGGCTTCGTCCCGGGCAAGAGACCCAGTACTTC. V is TRBV5-1 and J is TRBJ2-5; D is uncertain. Trimming pared 7 bases from V and 2 bases from J, leaving 15 bases between. From germline, CDR1 is SGHRS and CDR2 YFSETQ. The CDR3 is made up of 14 amino acids.

The chain uses TRBV4-1 and TRBJ2-1, with 12 bases identical to TRBD2. The CDR3 has 17 amino acids. V was pared by 1 base and J by 7 bases, with 8 bases of the junction left unmatched. Germline V gene data show CDR1 as MGHRA and CDR2 as YSYEKL. The CDR3 region is CASSQGWTSGKGNEQFF. CDR3 in DNA: TGCGCCAGCAGCCAAGGGTGGACTAGCGGGAAGGGGAATGAGCAGTTCTTC.

Regarding this clone: The DNA is omitted, as the CDR3 cannot be located on it reliably, and the CDR3 follows TCRdb's listing. The rearrangement joins TRBV10-3 to TRBJ2-2; TRBD2 was called by the table and not checked on the DNA. The CDR3 is 13 amino acids long, termini counted. Germline CDR1 is ENHRY and CDR2 is SYGVKD. CDR3 sequence: CAISDMTFGELFF.

The chain recombines TRBV5-4 with TRBJ1-2, with D possibly matching TRBD1 (5 bases). Trimming took 1 base from V and 4 from J, leaving 17 bases between them. Germline CDR1 SGHNT, CDR2 YYREEE (reference sequence). The CDR3 spans 16 residues. In nucleotides, the CDR3 is TGTGCCAGCAGCTTGACAGGCCAGACGGGAGGCTATGGCTACACCTTC. Its protein product is CASSLTGQTGGYGYTF.

The chain has TRBV11-2 and TRBJ1-1, with D perhaps TRBD1 (5 bases). Germline values: CDR1 SGHAT, CDR2 FQNNGV. CDR3 length: 11 residues. The V end lost 5 bases, the J end lost 7 bases, and 8 bases lay between the germline ends. The CDR3 bases are TGTGCCAGCAGCGCGACAGTTGAAGCTTTCTTT. It specifies CASSATVEAFF.

The table lists this clone with a few counts. This chain connects TRBV4-1 to TRBJ2-2, with 7 positions matching TRBD1. CDR3 length: 15 residues. Looked up from germline, CDR1 is MGHRA and CDR2 is YSYEKL. J lost 7 bases, V lost 0 bases, and 5 bases had no gene match. CDR3 DNA: TGCGCCAGCAGCCAAGATACAGGGGAGTACGGGGAGCTGTTTTTT. Encoded protein: CASSQDTGEYGELFF.

The chain has TRBV11-3 and TRBJ2-3, with D maybe TRBD1 (6 bases). This CDR3 is 14 amino acids long. Germline loops: CDR1 SGHNT, CDR2 YENEEA. The V gene lost 5 bases and the J gene lost 2 bases, with 11 bases spanning the gap. The CDR3 loop reads CASSLDRTTDTQYF. As DNA, the CDR3 is TGTGCCAGCAGCCTCGACAGGACCACAGATACGCAGTATTTT. Looking up the rest from reference TRBV11-3 and TRBJ2-3 gives the full variable domain: EAGVVQSPRYKIIEKKQPVAFWCNPISGHNTLYWYLQNLGQGPELLIRYENEEAVDDSQLPKDRFSAERLKGVDSTLKIQPAELGDSAVYLCASSLDRTTDTQYFGPGTRLTVL.

The chain uses TRBV5-1 and TRBJ1-1; 8 bases are a match to TRBD1. V gave up 4 bases and J gave up 5 bases; unmatched junction bases: 4. The CDR3 contains 13 residues. Germline V gives CDR1 SGHRS, CDR2 YFSETQ. The chain's CDR3 is CASSETGGTEAFF. Here the CDR3 DNA reads TGCGCCAGCAGCGAAACAGGGGGAACTGAAGCTTTCTTT.